This T cell receptor (beta chain) emerged from a study of CD8+CD57+ T cells in acquired aplastic anemia. Study context: DNA recovered from sorted CD4+ and CD8+ cells had a mean of approximately 3.2 ug.

The length of the CDR3 is 15 residues. Germline values: CDR1 SGDLS, CDR2 YYNGEE. Trimming stripped 0 bases from V and 13 bases from J, with 22 bases between. CDR3 and TCR beta VDJ profiling relied on a genomic DNA template. TCRdb re-called the reads with MiXCR, one entry per CDR3 protein. Of roughly 250,000 distinct CDR3 sequences listed, 70% to 85% are singletons. Individuals selected for sequencing had exhibited CD8+CD57+ cell expansion on flow cytometry. This clonotype was seen a handful of times. The origin of this receptor is a human donor with aplastic anemia. The specimen sequenced was sorted CD4+, CD8+, or CD8+CD57+ T cells (not recorded which) from PBMCs. The chain has TRBV9 and TRBJ1-1, with D perhaps matching TRBD1 (5 bases). This CDR3 is CASSVGLADTDTHFF. Here the CDR3 DNA reads TGTGCCAGCAGCGTAGGACTAGCGGACACAGATACGCATTTCTTT.